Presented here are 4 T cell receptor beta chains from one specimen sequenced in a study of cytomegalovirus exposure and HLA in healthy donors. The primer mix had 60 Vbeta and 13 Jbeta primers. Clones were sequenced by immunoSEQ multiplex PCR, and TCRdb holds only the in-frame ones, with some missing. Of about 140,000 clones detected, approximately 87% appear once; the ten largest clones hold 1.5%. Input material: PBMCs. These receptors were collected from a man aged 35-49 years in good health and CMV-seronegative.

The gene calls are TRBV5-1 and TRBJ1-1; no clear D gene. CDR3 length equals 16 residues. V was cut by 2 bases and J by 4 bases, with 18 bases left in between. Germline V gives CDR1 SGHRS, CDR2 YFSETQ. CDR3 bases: TGCGCCAGCAGCTTCCTCGCGTCTGGAGTTAGCACTGAAGCTTTCTTT. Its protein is CASSFLASGVSTEAFF.

DNA of the CDR3: TGCGCCAGCAGCCAACACCACGGGAACACCATATATTTT. Protein: CASSQHHGNTIYF. J is TRBJ1-3 and V is TRBV4-3; no definite D call. The germline V gene encodes CDR1 LGHNA and CDR2 YSLEER. Trimming shortened V by 2 bases and J by 7 bases, and 9 bases separated the two germline ends. This CDR3 has 13 residues.

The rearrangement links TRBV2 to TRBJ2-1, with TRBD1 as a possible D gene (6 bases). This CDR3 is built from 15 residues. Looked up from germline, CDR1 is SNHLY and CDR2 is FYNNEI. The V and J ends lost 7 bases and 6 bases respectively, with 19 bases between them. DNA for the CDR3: TGTGCCAGCACTAGACAGGTAAAGAGGGCCAATGAGCAGTTCTTC. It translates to CASTRQVKRANEQFF.

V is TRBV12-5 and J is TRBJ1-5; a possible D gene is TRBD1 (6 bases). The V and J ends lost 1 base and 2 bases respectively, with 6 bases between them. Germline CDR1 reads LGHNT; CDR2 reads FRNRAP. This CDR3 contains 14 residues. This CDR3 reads CASGLDRGNQPQHF. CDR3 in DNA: TGTGCTAGTGGTTTGGACAGGGGCAATCAGCCCCAGCATTTT.